Listed below are T cell receptor beta chains from one sample, sequenced in a study of post-analysis software for immune sequencing data. TCRdb reprocessed the PCR reads via MiXCR and lists one record per CDR3 protein. This table holds roughly 730,000 distinct CDR3 sequences, about 32% found once. The sequencing sample was made of blood. All receptors come from a girl aged 5-17 years with multiple sclerosis. Both conserved end residues are part of each CDR3. The D gene is left open where the match is weak. Some rows mark clone size as missing; the rest say once, few, many or name a class of expanded clone.

V,D,size,J,CDR3,DNA
TRBV4-3,.,few,TRBJ1-2,CASSQEQSPPNYGYTF,TGCGCCAGCAGCCAAGAACAGTCCCCACCTAACTATGGCTACACCTTC
TRBV20-1,TRBD2,.,TRBJ2-1,CSARDLYSGGRTHNEQFF,TGCAGTGCTAGAGATCTTTATAGTGGCGGGAGGACCCACAATGAGCAGTTCTTC
TRBV5-1,TRBD2,few,TRBJ2-1,CASSLVGLAITRNEQFF,TGCGCCAGCAGCTTGGTGGGACTAGCGATTACTCGCAATGAGCAGTTCTTC
TRBV5-1,.,few,TRBJ1-1,CASSLFTENTEAFF,TGCGCCAGCAGCTTGTTTACGGAGAACACTGAAGCTTTCTTT
TRBV20-1,.,.,TRBJ2-3,CSARDQWASTDTQYF,TGCAGTGCTAGAGATCAATGGGCTAGCACAGATACGCAGTATTTT
TRBV24-1,TRBD1,.,TRBJ1-5,CATSSQGGQPQHF,TGTGCCACCAGTTCACAGGGGGGTCAGCCCCAGCATTTT
TRBV28,.,.,TRBJ2-6,CASRLPPGSGANVLTF,TGTGCCAGCAGGCTACCCCCGGGCTCTGGGGCCAACGTCCTGACTTTC
TRBV6-5,.,.,TRBJ2-1,CASSYLPTLLGEQFF,TGTGCCAGCAGTTACCTCCCCACTTTGCTAGGCGAGCAGTTCTTC
TRBV7-9,TRBD1,.,TRBJ2-1,CAVGQGIYNEQFF,TGTGCAGTCGGACAGGGGATCTACAATGAGCAGTTCTTC
TRBV6-6,TRBD1,.,TRBJ2-5,CASSDRERNGETQYF,TGTGCCAGCAGCGACAGGGAGAGGAACGGAGAGACCCAGTACTTC